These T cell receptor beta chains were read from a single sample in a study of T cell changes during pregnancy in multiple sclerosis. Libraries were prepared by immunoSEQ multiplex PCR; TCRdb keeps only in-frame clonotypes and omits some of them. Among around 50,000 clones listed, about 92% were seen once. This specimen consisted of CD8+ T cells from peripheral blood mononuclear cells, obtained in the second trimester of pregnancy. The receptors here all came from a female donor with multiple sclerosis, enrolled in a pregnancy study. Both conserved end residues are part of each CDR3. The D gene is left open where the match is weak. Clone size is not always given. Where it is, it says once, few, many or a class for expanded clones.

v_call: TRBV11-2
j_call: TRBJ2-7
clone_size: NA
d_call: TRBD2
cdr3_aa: CASSLIRGGYEQYF
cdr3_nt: TGTGCCAGCAGCTTAATCCGGGGGGGCTACGAGCAGTACTTC

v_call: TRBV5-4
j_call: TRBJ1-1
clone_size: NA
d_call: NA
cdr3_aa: CASSLSGHRNTEAFF
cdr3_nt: TGTGCCAGCAGCTTATCGGGACATAGGAACACTGAAGCTTTCTTT

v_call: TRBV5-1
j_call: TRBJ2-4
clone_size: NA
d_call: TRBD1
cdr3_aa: CASSLTSQGAGDIQYF
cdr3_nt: TGCGCCAGCAGCTTGACCTCACAGGGGGCGGGTGACATTCAGTACTTC

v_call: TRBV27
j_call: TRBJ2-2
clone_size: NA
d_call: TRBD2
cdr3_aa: CAARGGLAGGPTGELFF
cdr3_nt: TGTGCAGCCCGGGGGGGGCTAGCGGGAGGGCCGACCGGGGAGCTGTTTTTT

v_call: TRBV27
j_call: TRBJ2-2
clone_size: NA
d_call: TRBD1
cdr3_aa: CASRGGQGGSGELFF
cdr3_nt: TGTGCCAGCAGGGGGGGACAGGGAGGATCCGGGGAGCTGTTTTTT

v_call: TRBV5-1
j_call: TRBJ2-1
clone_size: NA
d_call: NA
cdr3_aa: CASSFGTPDEQFF
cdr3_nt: TGCGCCAGCAGCTTTGGCACCCCCGATGAGCAGTTCTTC

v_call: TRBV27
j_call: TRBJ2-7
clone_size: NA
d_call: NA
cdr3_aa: CASRPLQLSYEQYF
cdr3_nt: TGTGCCAGCAGACCACTGCAACTGTCCTACGAGCAGTACTTC

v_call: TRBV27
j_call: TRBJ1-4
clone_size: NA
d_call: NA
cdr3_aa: CASSLLLRGEKLFF
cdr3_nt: TGTGCCAGCAGTTTGCTCTTACGAGGGGAAAAACTGTTTTTT

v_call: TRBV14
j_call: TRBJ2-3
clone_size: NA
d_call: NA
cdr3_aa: CASSQWKGSDTQYF
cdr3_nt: TGTGCCAGCAGCCAATGGAAGGGGTCAGATACGCAGTATTTT

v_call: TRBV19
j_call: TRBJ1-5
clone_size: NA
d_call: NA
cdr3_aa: CASSIPPGGSPNQPQHF
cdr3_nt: TGTGCCAGTAGTATACCCCCCGGGGGGAGCCCAAATCAGCCCCAGCATTTT

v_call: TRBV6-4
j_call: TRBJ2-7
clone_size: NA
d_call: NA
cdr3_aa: CASISSRESYEQYF
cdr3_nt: TGTGCCAGCATCAGCTCGAGGGAATCCTACGAGCAGTACTTC

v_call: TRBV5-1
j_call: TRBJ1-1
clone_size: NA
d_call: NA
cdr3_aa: CASSADRDTSLNEAFF
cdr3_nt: TGCGCCAGCAGCGCTGACCGGGACACCAGTTTGAATGAAGCTTTCTTT

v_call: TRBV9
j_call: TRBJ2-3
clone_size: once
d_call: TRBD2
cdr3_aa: CASSPPPLAGEVTDTQYF
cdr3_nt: TGTGCCAGCAGCCCTCCCCCACTAGCGGGAGAAGTAACAGATACGCAGTATTTT

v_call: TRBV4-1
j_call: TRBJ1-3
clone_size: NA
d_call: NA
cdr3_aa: CASSQDRGSGNTIYF
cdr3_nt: TGCGCCAGCAGCCAAGACAGGGGCTCTGGAAACACCATATATTTT

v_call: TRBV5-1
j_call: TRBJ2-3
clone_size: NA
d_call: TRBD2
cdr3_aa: CASSSPSGRERAADTQYF
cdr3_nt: TGCGCCAGCAGCTCGCCGAGCGGGAGGGAGCGGGCCGCAGATACGCAGTATTTT

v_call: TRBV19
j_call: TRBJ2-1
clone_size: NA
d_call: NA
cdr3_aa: CASSIAPLSYNEQFF
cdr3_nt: TGTGCCAGTAGTATAGCCCCCCTCTCCTACAATGAGCAGTTCTTC

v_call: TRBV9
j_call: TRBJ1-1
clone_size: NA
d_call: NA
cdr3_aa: CASSPPIPRGTEAFF
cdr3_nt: TGTGCCAGCAGCCCACCAATCCCCAGGGGCACTGAAGCTTTCTTT

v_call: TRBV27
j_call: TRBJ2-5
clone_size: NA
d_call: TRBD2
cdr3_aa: CASSPGGHLQETQYF
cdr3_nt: TGTGCCAGCTCCCCGGGAGGACATCTACAAGAGACCCAGTACTTC

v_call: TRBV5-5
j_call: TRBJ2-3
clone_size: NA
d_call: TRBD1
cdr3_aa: CASSWDSPTDTQYF
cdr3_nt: TGTGCCAGCAGCTGGGACAGTCCAACAGATACGCAGTATTTT

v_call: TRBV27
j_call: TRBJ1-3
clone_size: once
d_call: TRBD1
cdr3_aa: CASSSGTGRNTIYF
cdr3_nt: TGTGCCAGCAGTTCTGGGACAGGTAGAAACACCATATATTTT

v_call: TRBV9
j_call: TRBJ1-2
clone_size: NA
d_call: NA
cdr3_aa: CASSSGFQGGGYTF
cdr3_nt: TGTGCCAGCAGCTCCGGGTTTCAGGGCGGCGGCTACACCTTC

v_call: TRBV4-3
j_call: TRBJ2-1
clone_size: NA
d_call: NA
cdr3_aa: CASSQDGVGGNYNEQFF
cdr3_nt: TGCGCCAGCAGCCAAGACGGGGTTGGGGGGAACTACAATGAGCAGTTCTTC

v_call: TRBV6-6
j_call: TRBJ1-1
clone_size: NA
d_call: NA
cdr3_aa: CASSYSARENTEAFF
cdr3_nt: TGTGCCAGCAGTTATTCGGCCAGGGAGAACACTGAAGCTTTCTTT

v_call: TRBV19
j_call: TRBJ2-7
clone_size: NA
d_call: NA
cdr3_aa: CASSQSASTEQYF
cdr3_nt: TGTGCCAGTAGTCAATCAGCGTCTACAGAGCAGTACTTC

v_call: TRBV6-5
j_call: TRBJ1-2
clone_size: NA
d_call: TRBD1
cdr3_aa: CASSYGTGFGGYTF
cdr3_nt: TGTGCCAGCAGTTACGGGACAGGGTTTGGTGGCTACACCTTC

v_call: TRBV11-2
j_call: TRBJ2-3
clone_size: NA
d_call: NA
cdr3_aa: CASSPSTDTQYF
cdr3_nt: TGTGCCAGCAGCCCTAGCACAGATACGCAGTATTTT

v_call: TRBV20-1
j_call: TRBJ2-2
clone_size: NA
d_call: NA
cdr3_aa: CSAIRTGELFF
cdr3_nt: TGCAGTGCTATTCGCACCGGGGAGCTGTTTTTT

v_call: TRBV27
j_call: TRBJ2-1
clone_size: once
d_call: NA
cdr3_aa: CASRPQGSSYNEQFF
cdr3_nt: TGTGCCAGCAGACCTCAGGGGAGCTCCTACAATGAGCAGTTCTTC

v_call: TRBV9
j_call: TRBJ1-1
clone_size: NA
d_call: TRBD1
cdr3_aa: CASSSQGARAFF
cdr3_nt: TGTGCCAGCAGCTCACAGGGGGCGCGGGCTTTCTTT

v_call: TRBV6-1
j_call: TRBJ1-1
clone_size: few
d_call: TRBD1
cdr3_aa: CASSPGTGGFAEAFF
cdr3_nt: TGTGCCAGCAGTCCCGGGACAGGGGGATTCGCTGAAGCTTTCTTT

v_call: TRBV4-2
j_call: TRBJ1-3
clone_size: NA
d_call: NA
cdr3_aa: CASSQDRGVSGNTIYF
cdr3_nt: TGTGCCAGCAGCCAAGATCGGGGTGTCTCTGGAAACACCATATATTTT

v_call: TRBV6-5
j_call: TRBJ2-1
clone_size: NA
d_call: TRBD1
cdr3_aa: CASSWQGVQNEQFF
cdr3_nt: TGTGCCAGCAGCTGGCAGGGGGTACAGAATGAGCAGTTCTTC

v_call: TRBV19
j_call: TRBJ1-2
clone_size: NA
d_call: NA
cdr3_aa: CASSAPGIYGYTF
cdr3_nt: TGTGCCAGTAGTGCTCCAGGGATCTATGGCTACACCTTC

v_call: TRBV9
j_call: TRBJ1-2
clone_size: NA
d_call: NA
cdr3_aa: CASSAPLTGINYGYTF
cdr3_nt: TGTGCCAGCAGCGCACCTCTCACAGGGATTAACTATGGCTACACCTTC

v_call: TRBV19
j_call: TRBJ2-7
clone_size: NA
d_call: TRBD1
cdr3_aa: CASSTPRDRPYEQYF
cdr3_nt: TGTGCCAGTAGTACCCCGCGGGACAGGCCTTACGAGCAGTACTTC

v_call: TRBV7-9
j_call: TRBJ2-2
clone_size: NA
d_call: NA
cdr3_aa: CASSLVRGAGELFF
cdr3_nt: TGTGCCAGCAGCTTAGTTCGGGGTGCCGGGGAGCTGTTTTTT

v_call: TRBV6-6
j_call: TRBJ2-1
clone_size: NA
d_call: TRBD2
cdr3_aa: CASSYGLADPYNEQFF
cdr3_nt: TGTGCCAGCAGTTACGGACTAGCGGACCCCTACAATGAGCAGTTCTTC

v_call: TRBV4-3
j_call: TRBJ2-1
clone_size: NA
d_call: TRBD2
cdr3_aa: CASSQDHLTSGGYNEQFF
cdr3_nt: TGCGCCAGCAGCCAAGATCATCTTACTAGCGGGGGATACAATGAGCAGTTCTTC

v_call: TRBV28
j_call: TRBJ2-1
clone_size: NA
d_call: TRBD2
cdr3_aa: CASRGGGSSYNEQFF
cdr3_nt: TGTGCCAGCAGGGGCGGGGGGAGCTCCTACAATGAGCAGTTCTTC

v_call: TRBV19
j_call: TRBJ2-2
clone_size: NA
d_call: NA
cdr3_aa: CASSTTRSGELFF
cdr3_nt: TGTGCCAGTAGTACCACTCGTAGTGGGGAGCTGTTTTTT